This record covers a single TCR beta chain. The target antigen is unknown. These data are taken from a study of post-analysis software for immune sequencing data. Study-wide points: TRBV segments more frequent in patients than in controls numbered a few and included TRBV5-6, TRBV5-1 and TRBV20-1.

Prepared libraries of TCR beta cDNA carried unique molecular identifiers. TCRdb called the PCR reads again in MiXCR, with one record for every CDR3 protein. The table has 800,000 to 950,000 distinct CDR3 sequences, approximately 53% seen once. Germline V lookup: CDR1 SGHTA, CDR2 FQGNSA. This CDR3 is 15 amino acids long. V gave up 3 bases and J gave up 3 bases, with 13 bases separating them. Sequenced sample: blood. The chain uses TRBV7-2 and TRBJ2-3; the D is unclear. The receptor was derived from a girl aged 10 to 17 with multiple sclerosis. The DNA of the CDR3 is TGTGCCAGCAGCTTTCGTTGGCCCCAGACAGATACGCAGTATTTT. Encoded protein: CASSFRWPQTDTQYF.